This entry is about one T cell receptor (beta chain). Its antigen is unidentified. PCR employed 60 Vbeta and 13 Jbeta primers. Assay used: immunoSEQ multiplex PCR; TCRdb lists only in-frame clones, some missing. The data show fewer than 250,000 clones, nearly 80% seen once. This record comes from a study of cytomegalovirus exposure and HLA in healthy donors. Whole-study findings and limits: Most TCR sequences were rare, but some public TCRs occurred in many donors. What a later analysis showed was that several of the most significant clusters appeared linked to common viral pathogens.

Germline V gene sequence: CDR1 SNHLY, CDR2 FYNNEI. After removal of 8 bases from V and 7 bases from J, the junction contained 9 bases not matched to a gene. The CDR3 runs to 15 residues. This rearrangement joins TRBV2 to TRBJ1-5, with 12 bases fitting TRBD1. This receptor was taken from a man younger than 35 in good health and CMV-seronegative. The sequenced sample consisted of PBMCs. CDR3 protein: CASGGDRGREQPQHF. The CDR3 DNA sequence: TGTGCCAGCGGGGGGGACAGGGGGCGGGAGCAGCCCCAGCATTTT.